These 18 T cell receptor beta chains came from one sample sequenced in a study of CD8+ T cells in alopecia areata. Extraction of RNA preceded its reverse transcription into cDNA, which served as the sequencing template. Method: immunoSEQ multiplex PCR; TCRdb's copy keeps in-frame clones and lacks some. The table includes around 97,000 clones, 55% detected once. Sequences were obtained from CD4+ T cells sorted from blood. These TCRs come from a human donor in good health.

The chain employs TRBV15 and TRBJ1-6; D is undetermined. CDR1 and CDR2 from the germline V gene are LNHNV and YYDKDF (reference sequence). This CDR3 has 15 amino acids. Trimming took 0 bases from V and 10 from J, leaving 13 bases between them. The chain's CDR3 is CATSRDSFAPSPLHF. For the CDR3, the DNA is TGTGCCACCAGCAGAGATAGTTTTGCCCCCTCACCCCTCCACTTT. The whole variable domain, filled in from reference TRBV15 and TRBJ1-6, reads DAMVIQNPRYQVTQFGKPVTLSCSQTLNHNVMYWYQQKSSQAPKLLFHYYDKDFNNEADTPDNFQSRRPNTSFCFLDIRSPGLGDTAMYLCATSRDSFAPSPLHFGNGTRLTVT.

The chain is built from TRBV7-9 and TRBJ2-7; D assignment may be TRBD1 or TRBD2 (5 bases each). With 2 bases removed from V and 6 bases from J, the gap between germline ends came to 14 bases. Germline CDR1 and CDR2: SEHNR and FQNEAQ (reference sequence). The CDR3 runs to 14 residues. CDR3: CASSLTGAPSEQYF. CDR3 DNA: TGTGCCAGCAGCTTAACCGGGGCGCCCAGCGAGCAGTACTTC.

The chain has TRBV7-3 and TRBJ2-3; 9 bases fit TRBD2. V shed 2 bases and J 6 bases; nucleotides not matched to a gene: 6. Germline lookup yields CDR1 SGHTA and CDR2 FQGTGA. This CDR3 spans 15 amino acids. In DNA, the CDR3 is TGTGCCAGCAGCTTATCTAGCGGGGCCCGGGATACGCAGTATTTT. Translated: CASSLSSGARDTQYF.

The rearrangement links TRBV28 to TRBJ2-7; the match to TRBD1 covers 9 bases. Germline V CDR1 and CDR2: MDHEN, SYDVKM. This CDR3 has 13 amino acids. J lost 7 bases, V lost 6 bases, and 7 bases had no gene match. This CDR3 is CASRQGASSEQYF. The CDR3 DNA sequence: TGTGCCAGCAGACAGGGGGCCTCCTCAGAGCAGTACTTC.

The V gene is TRBV11-1, the J gene TRBJ2-1; 7 nucleotides line up with TRBD2. The V segment lost 5 bases and the J segment 7 bases; nucleotides outside the gene matches: 2. The CDR3 sequence is 12 residues long. Germline V gives CDR1 SGHAT, CDR2 FQDESV (reference sequence). This CDR3 is CASSAGGNEQFF. CDR3 DNA: TGTGCCAGCAGCGCCGGGGGGAATGAGCAGTTCTTC.

This clone has more than one count but fewer than ten. The chain uses TRBV19 and TRBJ1-5; D gene ambiguous. V shed 1 base and J shed 5 bases, with 12 bases lying between them. The germline V gene has CDR1 LNHDA and CDR2 SQIVND (reference sequence). This CDR3 is built from 15 residues. The CDR3 reads CASSIALGGYQPQHF. CDR3 nucleotide sequence: TGTGCCAGTAGTATAGCCTTGGGAGGGTATCAGCCCCAGCATTTT.

The V and J genes are TRBV7-9 and TRBJ2-3; 7 bases agree with TRBD1. The junction had 8 bases not matched to a gene; V was cut back by 6 bases and J by 2 bases. Germline V gene data show CDR1 as SEHNR and CDR2 as FQNEAQ (reference sequence). The CDR3 consists of 15 residues. The CDR3 coding sequence is TGTGCCAGCAGACCCGCGAGGGGGCACACAGATACGCAGTATTTT. Encoded protein: CASRPARGHTDTQYF.

V and J are TRBV29-1 and TRBJ1-1, with D maybe TRBD1 (5 bases). This CDR3 contains 12 residues. Germline CDR1 SQVTM, CDR2 ANQGSEA. Trimming shortened V by 7 bases and J by 1 base, and 10 bases separated the two germline ends. CDR3 sequence: CSAYTGNTEAFF. The CDR3 DNA reads TGCAGCGCTTATACAGGGAACACTGAAGCTTTCTTT.

Only a few counts were recorded for this clone. The rearrangement joins TRBV29-1 to TRBJ2-2; TRBD1 agrees at 8 bases. The germline gives CDR1 SQVTM, CDR2 ANQGSEA. V shed 5 bases, J shed 6 bases, and the junction held 5 bases outside the gene matches. The CDR3 runs to 13 residues. CDR3 sequence (DNA): TGCAGCGTTACACAGGGGGGAGCCGGGGAGCTGTTTTTT. Encoded protein: CSVTQGGAGELFF.

The chain has TRBV6-5 and TRBJ1-2; D might be TRBD1 (6 bases). The CDR3 runs to 16 residues. Germline V gene sequence: CDR1 MNHEY, CDR2 SVGAGI. Trimming left V 2 bases short and J 8 bases short, with 21 bases between. The CDR3 loop reads CASSYRGRVRGTGYTF. The CDR3 DNA follows: TGTGCCAGCAGTTACCGGGGCAGGGTCAGGGGTACGGGCTACACCTTC.

This clone was detected ten times or more. The chain is built from TRBV7-2 and TRBJ1-5; 11 nucleotides agree with TRBD1. Germline V lookup: CDR1 SGHTA, CDR2 FQGNSA. Losses at the gene ends were 4 bases for V and 7 bases for J; bases not matched to a gene: 9. The CDR3 extends over 16 amino acids. The CDR3 loop is CASSYDGTGGGQPQHF. CDR3 DNA sequence: TGTGCCAGCAGCTACGATGGGACAGGGGGAGGACAGCCCCAGCATTTT.

The CDR3 nucleotides read TGTGCCAGCATCGCGAAGAGACAGCCCCGATTGAGGGGCTACACCTTC. Protein: CASIAKRQPRLRGYTF. The V gene is TRBV27, the J gene TRBJ1-2; the D gene is possibly TRBD1 (5 bases). The germline V gene has CDR1 MNHEY and CDR2 SMNVEV (reference sequence). The CDR3 is 16 residues long. Trimming removed 7 bases from V and 8 bases from J, with 26 bases in between.

Remarks on this clone: Other nucleotide sequences from this sample produce the same CDR3. V is TRBV2 and J is TRBJ1-1, with 8 bases fitting TRBD1. There are 13 residues in the CDR3. V lost 6 bases to trimming and J lost 2 bases; unmatched junction nucleotides: 2. Germline loops: CDR1 SNHLY, CDR2 FYNNEI. CDR3 bases: TGTGCCAGCAGCGGACAGGGAAACACTGAAGCTTTCTTT. This translates into CASSGQGNTEAFF.

This clone was seen a single time. This chain connects TRBV2 to TRBJ2-7; D is ambiguous. V lost 1 base and J lost 9, with 13 bases in between. The CDR3 is 13 residues long. Germline CDR1 is SNHLY and CDR2 is FYNNEI. CDR3: CASSEVGQGRQYF. CDR3 bases: TGTGCCAGCAGTGAAGTTGGCCAAGGCCGGCAGTACTTC.

The chain uses TRBV6-6 and TRBJ1-6, with 7 positions matching TRBD1. The CDR3 totals 13 residues. Trimming cost V 8 bases and J 7 bases; bases outside gene matches: 5. The germline gives CDR1 MNHNY, CDR2 SVGAGI (reference sequence). CDR3 loop: CASAGTENSPLHF. In DNA form, the CDR3 reads TGTGCCAGCGCCGGGACAGAGAATTCACCCCTCCACTTT.

V and J are TRBV6-6 and TRBJ2-3; no clear D gene. Per germline, CDR1 MNHNY and CDR2 SVGAGI (reference sequence). The CDR3 spans 13 residues. V was trimmed by 2 bases and J by 0 bases, leaving 3 bases between them. The CDR3 region is CASSYPSTDTQYF. DNA of the CDR3: TGTGCCAGCAGTTACCCCAGCACAGATACGCAGTATTTT.

In this sample, this clone turned up a few times. The chain couples TRBV7-2 to TRBJ1-4, with D unresolved. V shed 6 bases and J shed 8 bases, with 19 bases lying between them. The CDR3 sequence is 15 residues long. Germline V gene lookup returns CDR1 SGHTA and CDR2 FQGNSA. This chain's CDR3 is CASSPSVVSEEKLFF. In DNA, the CDR3 is TGTGCCAGCAGTCCTTCTGTGGTTTCAGAGGAAAAACTGTTTTTT.

The chain joins TRBV7-9 to TRBJ2-5; 7 nucleotides line up with TRBD1. Germline loops: CDR1 SEHNR, CDR2 FQNEAQ (reference sequence). This CDR3 is built from 16 residues. V lost 5 bases, J lost 1 base, and 10 bases stayed unmatched. In DNA, the CDR3 is TGTGCCAGCAGCCTTTTGAGGGGGCCGATCCAAGAGACCCAGTACTTC. It codes for CASSLLRGPIQETQYF. The whole variable domain, filled in from reference TRBV7-9 and TRBJ2-5, reads DTGVSQNPRHKITKRGQNVTFRCDPISEHNRLYWYRQTLGQGPEFLTYFQNEAQLEKSRLLSDRFSAERPKGSFSTLEIQRTEQGDSAMYLCASSLLRGPIQETQYFGPGTRLLVL.